Each of the 14 T cell receptor beta chains below was sequenced from the same sample in a study of cytomegalovirus exposure and HLA in healthy donors. This PCR relied on a set of 60 Vbeta primers and 13 Jbeta primers. TCRdb's table, derived via immunoSEQ multiplex PCR, lists solely in-frame clones and lacks some. This table has 150,000 or so clones, roughly 71% appearing once. Sequenced material: PBMCs. All receptors come from a man aged 25-45 years in good health and CMV-seronegative.

This clone was picked up a small number of times. The chain has TRBV6-5 and TRBJ1-1, with TRBD1 as a possible D gene (5 bases). Trimming pared 4 bases from V and 8 bases from J, leaving 17 bases between. Per the germline V gene, CDR1 is MNHEY and CDR2 is SVGAGI. The CDR3 sequence is 14 residues long. CDR3 amino acids: CASSSTPTDLEAFF. The CDR3 DNA reads TGTGCCAGCAGTTCCACACCGACAGATTTAGAAGCTTTCTTT.

V is TRBV5-1 and J is TRBJ2-7, with TRBD1 identical over 11 bases. CDR3 length: 15 residues. The V gene's germline CDR1 is SGHRS and CDR2 YFSETQ. V lost 3 bases and J lost 5; bases outside the gene matches: 7. This CDR3 is CASSSDPGQGDEQYF. The CDR3 DNA reads TGCGCCAGCAGCTCAGACCCGGGACAGGGGGACGAGCAGTACTTC.

The chain has TRBV27 and TRBJ2-7; D perhaps matches TRBD2 (6 bases). CDR3 length: 15 amino acids. Trimming shortened V by 6 bases and J by 4 bases, and 19 bases separated the two germline ends. Germline lookup yields CDR1 MNHEY and CDR2 SMNVEV (reference sequence). CDR3 bases: TGTGCCAGCAGCCGATGGGCTAGCGCCTTTTACGAGCAGTACTTC. Amino acid sequence: CASSRWASAFYEQYF.

This clone turned up a few times. The V and J genes are TRBV6-5 and TRBJ1-2; TRBD1 aligns across 10 bases. CDR3 length equals 16 residues. The germline CDR1 and CDR2 sequences are MNHEY and SVGAGI. V was clipped by 1 base and J by 4 bases; unmatched bases: 6. The CDR3 DNA reads as TGTGCCAGCAGTTACTTAAGGACAGGGGGGGGCTATGGCTACACCTTC. It specifies CASSYLRTGGGYGYTF.

The chain couples TRBV5-4 to TRBJ2-7; TRBD1 aligns across 8 bases. V lost 2 bases, J lost 1 base, and 14 bases stayed unmatched. The CDR3 consists of 18 residues. Germline V gives CDR1 SGHNT, CDR2 YYREEE (reference sequence). The CDR3, as DNA: TGTGCCAGCAGCTTCTATCGCTCAGGGGGCCCTACATCCTACGAGCAGTACTTC. Its translation: CASSFYRSGGPTSYEQYF.

J is TRBJ2-3 and V is TRBV6-6, with D possibly TRBD1 on 6 matching bases. V shed 8 bases and J shed 0 bases, with 9 bases lying between them. Germline loops: CDR1 MNHNY, CDR2 SVGAGI (reference sequence). The CDR3 is 13 residues long. The CDR3 reads CASGQISTDTQYF. CDR3 sequence (DNA): TGTGCCAGCGGACAGATAAGCACAGATACGCAGTATTTT.

The chain recombines TRBV6-5 with TRBJ1-4; TRBD1 matches at 8 bases. From germline, CDR1 is MNHEY and CDR2 SVGAGI. J gave up 8 bases and V 7 bases, and 6 bases lay outside the gene matches. The CDR3 spans 13 residues. The CDR3 DNA reads TGTGCCAGCACAGGACAGGGAAAAGAAAAACTGTTTTTT. Protein: CASTGQGKEKLFF.

This clone was recorded once. The rearrangement uses TRBV10-3 and TRBJ2-7; TRBD1 matches at 8 bases. Germline loops: CDR1 ENHRY, CDR2 SYGVKD. The CDR3 spans 13 residues. V was pared by 4 bases and J by 2 bases, with 1 base of the junction left unmatched. CDR3 sequence: CAISATGAYEQYF. The CDR3 bases are TGTGCCATCAGTGCGACAGGGGCCTACGAGCAGTACTTC.

This clone was recorded once. The chain joins TRBV6-5 to TRBJ2-6; D unresolved. The CDR3 has 13 amino acids. CDR1 MNHEY and CDR2 SVGAGI come from the germline V gene. V lost 4 bases to trimming and J lost 2 bases, with 3 bases between them. CDR3 amino acids: CASSSPGANVLTF. The CDR3 coding sequence is TGTGCCAGCAGTTCTCCTGGGGCCAACGTCCTGACTTTC.

As to this clone: The CDR3 carries no conserved terminal phenylalanine or tryptophan, so it likely arises from a read error. The limits of the CDR3 on the DNA are not certain, so only TCRdb's listed CDR3 is given. The chain couples TRBV18 to TRBJ1-1. The CDR3 region is 14 residues in length, termini included. Germline V lookup: CDR1 KGHSH, CDR2 LQKENI. CDR3 in amino acids: CASSASLRGDRPSV.

By share, this clone ranks as medium-sized. The rearrangement links TRBV6-5 to TRBJ2-7, with 8 bases fitting TRBD1. Trimming took 4 bases from V and 0 from J; bases not matched to a gene: 5. The CDR3 spans 15 residues. CDR1 MNHEY and CDR2 SVGAGI come from the germline V gene. The CDR3 spells CASSWTGSASYEQYF. The CDR3 DNA follows: TGTGCCAGCAGTTGGACAGGGTCGGCCTCCTACGAGCAGTACTTC.

This chain links TRBV19 with TRBJ2-5, with TRBD2 as a possible D gene (6 bases). This CDR3 spans 14 amino acids. V was shortened by 5 bases and J by 5 bases, with 15 bases between the two germline ends. CDR1 is LNHDA and CDR2 is SQIVND in the germline V gene (reference sequence). CDR3 sequence reads: CASSLRGAGETQYF. The DNA for the CDR3 is TGTGCCAGTAGTCTAAGAGGGGCGGGGGAGACCCAGTACTTC.

The chain's CDR3 is CASSLGGPSSGANVLTF. The CDR3 DNA follows: TGTGCCAGCAGCTTAGGGGGGCCAAGCTCTGGGGCCAACGTCCTGACTTTC. The chain joins TRBV13 to TRBJ2-6; D is perhaps TRBD1 (5 bases). V lost 0 bases and J 0 bases, leaving 9 bases between the germline ends. Germline V gene lookup returns CDR1 PRHDT and CDR2 FYEKMQ (reference sequence). This CDR3 comprises 17 residues.

The chain couples TRBV6-1 to TRBJ2-3; 8 bases are a match to TRBD2. V dropped 5 bases and J dropped 3; count of bases not matched to a gene: 7. The CDR3 has 15 residues. CDR1 MNHNS and CDR2 SASEGT come from the germline V gene. CDR3 sequence (DNA): TGTGCCAGCAGTAGGGTAGCGGGGAAGACAGATACGCAGTATTTT. This translates into CASSRVAGKTDTQYF.